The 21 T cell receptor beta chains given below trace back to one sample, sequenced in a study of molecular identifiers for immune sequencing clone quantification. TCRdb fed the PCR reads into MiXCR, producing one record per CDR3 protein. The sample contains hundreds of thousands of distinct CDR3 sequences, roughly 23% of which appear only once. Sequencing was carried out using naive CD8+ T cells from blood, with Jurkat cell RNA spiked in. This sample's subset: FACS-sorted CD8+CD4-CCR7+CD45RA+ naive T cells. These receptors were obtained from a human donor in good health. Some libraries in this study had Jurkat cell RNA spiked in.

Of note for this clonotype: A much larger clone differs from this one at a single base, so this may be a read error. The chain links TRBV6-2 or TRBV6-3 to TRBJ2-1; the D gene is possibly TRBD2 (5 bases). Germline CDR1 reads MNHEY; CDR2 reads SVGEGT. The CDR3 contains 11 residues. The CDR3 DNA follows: TGTGCCCGCAGTTACGGGGATGAGCAGTTCTTC. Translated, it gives CARSYGDEQFF.

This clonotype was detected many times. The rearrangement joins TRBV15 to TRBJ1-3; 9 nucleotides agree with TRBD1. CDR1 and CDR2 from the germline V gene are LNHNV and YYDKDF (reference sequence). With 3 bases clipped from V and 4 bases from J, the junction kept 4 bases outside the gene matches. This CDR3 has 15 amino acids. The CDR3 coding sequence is TGTGCCACCAGCAGGGACAGGGGCGAAGGAAACACCATATATTTT. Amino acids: CATSRDRGEGNTIYF.

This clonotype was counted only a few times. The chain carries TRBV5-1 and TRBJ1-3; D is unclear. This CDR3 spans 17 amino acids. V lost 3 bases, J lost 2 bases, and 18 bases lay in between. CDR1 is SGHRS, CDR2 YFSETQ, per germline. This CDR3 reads CASSSSLIGGAGNTIYF. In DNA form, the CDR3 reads TGCGCCAGCAGCTCGTCCCTTATTGGAGGCGCTGGAAACACCATATATTTT. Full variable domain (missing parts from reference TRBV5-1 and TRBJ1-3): KAGVTQTPRYLIKTRGQQVTLSCSPISGHRSVSWYQQTPGQGLQFLFEYFSETQRNKGNFPGRFSGRQFSNSRSEMNVSTLELGDSALYLCASSSSLIGGAGNTIYFGEGSWLTVV.

The CDR3 region is CASSPPLLTEAFF. CDR3 sequence (DNA): TGTGCCAGCAGCCCTCCTCTGCTAACTGAAGCTTTCTTT. V usage is TRBV7-9 and J usage is TRBJ1-1, with no clear D. V was trimmed by 5 bases and J by 5 bases, leaving 12 bases between them. The CDR3 has 13 residues. In germline, CDR1 is SEHNR, CDR2 FQNEAQ (reference sequence).

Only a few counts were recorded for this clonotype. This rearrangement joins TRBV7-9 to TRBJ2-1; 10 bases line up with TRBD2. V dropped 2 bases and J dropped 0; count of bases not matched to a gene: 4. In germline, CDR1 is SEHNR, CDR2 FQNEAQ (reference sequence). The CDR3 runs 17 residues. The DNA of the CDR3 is TGTGCCAGCAGCTTACAAGCGGGAGGGCCCTCCTACAATGAGCAGTTCTTC. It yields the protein CASSLQAGGPSYNEQFF.

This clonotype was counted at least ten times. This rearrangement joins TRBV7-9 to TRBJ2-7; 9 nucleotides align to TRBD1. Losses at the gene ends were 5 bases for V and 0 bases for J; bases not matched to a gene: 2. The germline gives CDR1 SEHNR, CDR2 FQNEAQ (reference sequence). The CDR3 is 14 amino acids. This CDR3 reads CASSRTGDSYEQYF. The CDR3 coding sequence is TGTGCCAGCAGCCGGACAGGGGACTCCTACGAGCAGTACTTC.

CDR3 bases: TGTGCCAGCGAAAACCCCCTAGCGGGACGTAACACCGGGGAGCTGTTTTTT. This encodes CASENPLAGRNTGELFF. The chain recombines TRBV25-1 with TRBJ2-2; 9 bases are shared with TRBD2. Germline assignment: CDR1 MGHDK and CDR2 SYGVNS. Trimming at V came to 8 bases and at J to 2 bases, leaving 12 bases not matched to a gene. The CDR3 has 17 residues.

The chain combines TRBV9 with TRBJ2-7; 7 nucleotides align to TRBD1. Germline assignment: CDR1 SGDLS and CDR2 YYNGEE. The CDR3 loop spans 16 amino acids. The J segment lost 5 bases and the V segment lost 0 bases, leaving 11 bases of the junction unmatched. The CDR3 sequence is CASSVDRAGGYHEQYF. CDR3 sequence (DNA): TGTGCCAGCAGCGTAGATCGGGCAGGGGGTTACCACGAGCAGTACTTC. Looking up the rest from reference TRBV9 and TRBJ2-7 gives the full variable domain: DSGVTQTPKHLITATGQRVTLRCSPRSGDLSVYWYQQSLDQGLQFLIQYYNGEERAKGNILERFSAQQFPDLHSELNLSSLELGDSALYFCASSVDRAGGYHEQYFGPGTRLTVT.

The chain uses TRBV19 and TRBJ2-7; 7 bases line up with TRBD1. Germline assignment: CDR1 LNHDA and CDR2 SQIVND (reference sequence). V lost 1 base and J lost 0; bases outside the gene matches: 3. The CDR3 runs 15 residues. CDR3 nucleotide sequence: TGTGCCAGTAGTATAGGACAGGGAATCTCCTACGAGCAGTACTTC. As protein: CASSIGQGISYEQYF. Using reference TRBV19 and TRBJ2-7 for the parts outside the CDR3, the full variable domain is DGGITQSPKYLFRKEGQNVTLSCEQNLNHDAMYWYRQDPGQGLRLIYYSQIVNDFQKGDIAEGYSVSREKKESFPLTVTSAQKNPTAFYLCASSIGQGISYEQYFGPGTRLTVT.

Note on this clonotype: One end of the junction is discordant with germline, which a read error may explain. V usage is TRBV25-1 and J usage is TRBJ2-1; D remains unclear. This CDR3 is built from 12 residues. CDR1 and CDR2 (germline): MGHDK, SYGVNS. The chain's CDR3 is CASSESWNEQIF. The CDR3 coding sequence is TGTGCCAGCAGTGAATCGTGGAATGAGCAGATCTTC.

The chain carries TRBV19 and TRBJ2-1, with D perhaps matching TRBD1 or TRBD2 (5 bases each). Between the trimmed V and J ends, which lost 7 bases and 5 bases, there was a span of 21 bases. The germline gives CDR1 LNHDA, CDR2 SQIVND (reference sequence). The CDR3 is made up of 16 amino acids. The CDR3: CASTPVPGRAHNEQFF. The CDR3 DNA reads TGTGCCAGTACCCCCGTCCCGGGACGAGCGCACAATGAGCAGTTCTTC.

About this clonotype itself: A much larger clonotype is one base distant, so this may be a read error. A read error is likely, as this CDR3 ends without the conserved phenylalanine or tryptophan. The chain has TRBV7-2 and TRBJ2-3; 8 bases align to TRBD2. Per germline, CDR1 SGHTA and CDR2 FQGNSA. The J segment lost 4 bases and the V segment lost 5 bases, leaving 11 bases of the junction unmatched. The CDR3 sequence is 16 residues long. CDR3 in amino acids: CASSPLLSGGADTQYL. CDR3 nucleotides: TGTGCCAGCAGCCCCCTATTGAGCGGGGGAGCAGATACGCAGTATCTT.

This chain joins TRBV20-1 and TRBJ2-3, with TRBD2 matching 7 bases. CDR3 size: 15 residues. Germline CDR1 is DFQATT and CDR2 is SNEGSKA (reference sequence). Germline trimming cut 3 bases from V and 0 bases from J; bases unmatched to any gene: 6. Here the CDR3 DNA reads TGCAGTGCTAGGACGGGAGGTCCTAGCACAGATACGCAGTATTTT. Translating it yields CSARTGGPSTDTQYF.

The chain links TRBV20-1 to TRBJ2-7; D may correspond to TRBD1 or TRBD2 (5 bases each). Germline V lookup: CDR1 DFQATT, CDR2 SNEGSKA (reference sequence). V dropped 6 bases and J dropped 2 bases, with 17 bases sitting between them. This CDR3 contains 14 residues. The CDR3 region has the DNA TGCAGTGCCGAGCGGCAGGGTGGCACCTACGAGCAGTACTTC. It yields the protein CSAERQGGTYEQYF.

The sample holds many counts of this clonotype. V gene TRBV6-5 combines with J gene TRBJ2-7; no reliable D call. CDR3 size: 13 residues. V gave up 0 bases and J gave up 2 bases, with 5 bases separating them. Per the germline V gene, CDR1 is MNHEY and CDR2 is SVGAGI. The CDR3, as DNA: TGTGCCAGCAGTTACTCGACCGCCTACGAGCAGTACTTC. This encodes CASSYSTAYEQYF.

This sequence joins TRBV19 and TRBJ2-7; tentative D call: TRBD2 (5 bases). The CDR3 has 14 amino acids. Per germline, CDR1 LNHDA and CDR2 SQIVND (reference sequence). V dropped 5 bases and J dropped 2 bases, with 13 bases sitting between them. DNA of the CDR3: TGTGCCAGTAGTCCGAGGGAGAGTACCTACGAGCAGTACTTC. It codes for CASSPRESTYEQYF.

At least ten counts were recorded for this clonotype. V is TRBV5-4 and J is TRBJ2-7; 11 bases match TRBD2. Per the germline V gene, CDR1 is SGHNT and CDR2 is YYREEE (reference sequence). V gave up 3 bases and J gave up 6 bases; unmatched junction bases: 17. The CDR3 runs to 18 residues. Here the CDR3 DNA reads TGTGCCAGCAGCTCAGGGACTAGCGGTCTACCCCTCCCGGGCGAGCAGTACTTC. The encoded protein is CASSSGTSGLPLPGEQYF. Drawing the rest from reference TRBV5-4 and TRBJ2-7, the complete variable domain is ETGVTQSPTHLIKTRGQQVTLRCSSQSGHNTVSWYQQALGQGPQFIFQYYREEENGRGNFPPRFSGLQFPNYSSELNVNALELDDSALYLCASSSGTSGLPLPGEQYFGPGTRLTVT.

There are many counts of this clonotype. CDR3 bases: TGTGCCAGCGCACTAGCGGGAGGGCCCGGGTACGAGCAGTACTTC. The encoded protein is CASALAGGPGYEQYF. The J gene is TRBJ2-7, the V gene TRBV27; TRBD2 aligns across 13 bases. CDR1 and CDR2 from the germline V gene are MNHEY and SMNVEV (reference sequence). The CDR3 covers 15 residues. The J segment lost 4 bases and the V segment lost 8 bases, leaving 8 bases of the junction unmatched.

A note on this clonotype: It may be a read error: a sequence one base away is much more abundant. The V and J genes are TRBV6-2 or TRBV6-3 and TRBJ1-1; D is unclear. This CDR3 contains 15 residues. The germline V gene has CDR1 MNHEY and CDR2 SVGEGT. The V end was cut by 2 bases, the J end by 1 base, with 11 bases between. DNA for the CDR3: TGTGCCAGCAGTTACGGCTGGCGGGCGAACACTGAAGCTTTCTTT. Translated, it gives CASSYGWRANTEAFF.

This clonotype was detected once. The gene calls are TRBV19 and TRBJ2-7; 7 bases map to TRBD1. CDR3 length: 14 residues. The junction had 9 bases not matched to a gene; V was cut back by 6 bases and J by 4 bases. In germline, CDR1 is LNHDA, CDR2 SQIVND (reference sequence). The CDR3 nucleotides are TGTGCCAGTAGCAAATCGACAGGGCAGTACGAGCAGTACTTC. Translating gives CASSKSTGQYEQYF.

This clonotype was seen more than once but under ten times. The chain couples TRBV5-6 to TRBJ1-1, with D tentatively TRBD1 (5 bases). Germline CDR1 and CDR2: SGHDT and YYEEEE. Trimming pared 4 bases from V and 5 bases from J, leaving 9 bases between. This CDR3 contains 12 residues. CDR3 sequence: CASSPGTTEAFF. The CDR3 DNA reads TGTGCCAGCAGCCCAGGGACGACTGAAGCTTTCTTT.